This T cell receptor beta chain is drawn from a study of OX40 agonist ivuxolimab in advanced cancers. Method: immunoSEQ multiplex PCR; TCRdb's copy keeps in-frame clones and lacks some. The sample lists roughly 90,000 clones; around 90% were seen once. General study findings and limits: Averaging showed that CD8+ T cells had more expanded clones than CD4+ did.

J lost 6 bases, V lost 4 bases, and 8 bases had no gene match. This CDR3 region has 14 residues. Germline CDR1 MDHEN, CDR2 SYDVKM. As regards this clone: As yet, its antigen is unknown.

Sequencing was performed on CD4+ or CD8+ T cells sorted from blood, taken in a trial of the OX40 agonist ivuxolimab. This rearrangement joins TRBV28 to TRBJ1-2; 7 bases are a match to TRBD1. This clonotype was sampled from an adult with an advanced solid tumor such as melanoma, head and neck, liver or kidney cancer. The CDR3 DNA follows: TGTGCCAGCAGTTCCGGCCAGGGGGGGAATGGCTACACCTTC. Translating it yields CASSSGQGGNGYTF.